This is a list of T cell receptor beta chains from one sample in a study of cytomegalovirus exposure and HLA in healthy donors. Sequencing was performed with immunoSEQ multiplex PCR; in TCRdb, only in-frame clones are kept and a portion is missing. Here the sample spans 200,000 or so clones, 75% to 85% being singletons. The sample comprised PBMCs. These receptors all stem from a woman in her twenties or thirties in good health and CMV-seropositive. Each CDR3 is given with its conserved first and last residue. The D gene is left open where the match is weak. Size is stated for part of the rows, as once, few or many counts, or as a class when the clone is expanded.

clone_size d_call j_call v_call cdr3_nt cdr3_aa
NA NA TRBJ1-2 TRBV15 TGTGCCACCAGCAGGACACTGTCGGACTATGGCTACACCTTC CATSRTLSDYGYTF
NA NA TRBJ2-7 TRBV30 TGTGCCTGGACAAGTGGCCGCTACGAGCAGTACTTC CAWTSGRYEQYF
NA NA TRBJ1-1 TRBV7-6 TGTGCCAGCAGCTTACAGGGTGAAGCTTTCTTT CASSLQGEAFF
NA NA TRBJ1-2 TRBV6-5 TGTGCCAGCAGTCGGGGGGGCAGGGATGGCTACACCTTC CASSRGGRDGYTF
NA NA TRBJ1-2 TRBV6-5 TGTGCCAGCAGTGCCTGGGCCGGGAGTAATGGCTACACCTTC CASSAWAGSNGYTF
NA NA TRBJ1-2 TRBV6-6 TGTGCCAGCAGTTACTCCCTCGGGGAGGGCTATGGCTACACCTTC CASSYSLGEGYGYTF
few NA TRBJ1-2 TRBV6-6 TGTGCCAGCATTGGTTCGCGCTATGGCTACACCTTC CASIGSRYGYTF
NA TRBD1 TRBJ1-5 TRBV7-2 TGTGCCAGCAGCCGGGGACAGGGGGTCGGCAATCAGCCCCAGCATTTT CASSRGQGVGNQPQHF
NA NA TRBJ1-2 TRBV25-1 TGTGCCAGCAGTGAATCAGGGCGAGACTATGGCTACACCTTC CASSESGRDYGYTF
NA NA TRBJ1-1 TRBV5-1 TGCGCCAGCAGCTCCCTACCGATGAACACTGAAGCTTTCTTT CASSSLPMNTEAFF
NA TRBD2 TRBJ2-7 TRBV11-1 TGTGCCAGCAGCTTAACCCGGGGGGGCGAGCAGTACTTC CASSLTRGGEQYF
NA NA TRBJ2-1 TRBV5-1 TGCGCCAGCAGCTTGGACAGGCGTTCCTACAATGAGCAGTTCTTC CASSLDRRSYNEQFF
NA NA TRBJ1-1 TRBV18 TGTGCCAGCTCACCAATGCCAGGGGCTCTAGGGACTTTCTTT CASSPMPGALGTFF
NA NA TRBJ1-2 TRBV2 TGTGCCAGCACCCTAGGGACACCTTATGGCTACACCTTC CASTLGTPYGYTF
NA NA TRBJ1-3 TRBV9 TGTGCCAGCAGCTCCAGCGGTGGTCGGGGGGCCTCTGGAAACACCATATATTTT CASSSSGGRGASGNTIYF
NA NA TRBJ2-2 TRBV15 TGTGCCACCAGCAGAGACAGGGGCCAGAACACCGGGGAGCTGTTTTTT CATSRDRGQNTGELFF
few TRBD1 TRBJ1-2 TRBV2 TGTGCCAGCAGTGGGAGCAGGGGGCTGGGCTATGGCTACACCTTC CASSGSRGLGYGYTF
NA TRBD1 TRBJ1-2 TRBV5-1 TGCGCCAGCAGCTTGGACCCGGGACAGGGGATGGCTGGCTACACCTTC CASSLDPGQGMAGYTF
NA NA TRBJ2-1 TRBV29-1 TGCAGCGTCCGGATAGCATATGAGCAGTTCTTC CSVRIAYEQFF
once NA TRBJ1-5 TRBV6-1 TGTGCCAGCAGTCCGTTTTTAAATCAGCCCCAGCATTTT CASSPFLNQPQHF
NA NA TRBJ1-2 TRBV9 TGTGCCAGCAGCGCCAGTTACTCGGGGGGCTACACCTTC CASSASYSGGYTF
NA NA TRBJ2-2 TRBV15 TGTGCCACCAGCAGAGATCAGGGTAGCAACACCGGGGAGCTGTTTTTT CATSRDQGSNTGELFF
NA NA TRBJ1-2 TRBV11-3 TGTGCCCACCCCCTGCAGCCGCCCTCTACTAATAACTACACCTTC CAHPLQPPSTNNYTF
once NA TRBJ2-6 TRBV27 TGTGCCAGCAGTTTATCCCATCCGGTGGCCAACGTCCTGACTTTC CASSLSHPVANVLTF
NA NA TRBJ1-1 TRBV5-6 TGTGCCAGCAGCTTGGTCAGGGTACAATTCATGAACACTGAAGCTTTCTTT CASSLVRVQFMNTEAFF
NA NA TRBJ1-1 TRBV12-2 TGTGCAAGTCGCTTTCTGGATGTAGGGGCACTGAACACTGAAGCTTTCTTT CASRFLDVGALNTEAFF
NA TRBD1 TRBJ1-1 TRBV5-4 TGTGCCAGCAGCTTGACAGGGGTAATGACTGAAGCTTTCTTT CASSLTGVMTEAFF
NA NA TRBJ1-4 TRBV4-2 TGTGCCAGCAGCCAAGGTTCGGGGACTAATGAAAAACTGTTTTTT CASSQGSGTNEKLFF
NA TRBD1 TRBJ1-5 TRBV30 TGTGCCTGGAGTGCAGGGGGCGATCAGCCCCAGCATTTT CAWSAGGDQPQHF
NA TRBD2 TRBJ2-3 TRBV9 TGTGCCAGCAGCGTAGGGGCTAGCGGGGGGAGCACAGATACGCAGTATTTT CASSVGASGGSTDTQYF
NA TRBD1 TRBJ1-5 TRBV10-1 TGCGCCAGCAGTGATGGGACAGTAAATCAGCCCCAGCATTTT CASSDGTVNQPQHF
NA NA TRBJ2-7 TRBV7-2 TGTGCCAGCAGCCAAGTGGGGGCGGCCTACGAGCAGTACTTC CASSQVGAAYEQYF
few TRBD2 TRBJ2-1 TRBV7-3 TGTGCCAGCAGTCCATCTAGCGGGAGCAATGAGCAGTTCTTC CASSPSSGSNEQFF
NA NA TRBJ2-3 TRBV29-1 TGCAGCGTTGAAGATGGGGTAAGGGACTCCCTTCCGCAGTATTTT CSVEDGVRDSLPQYF
NA NA TRBJ1-2 TRBV30 TGTGCCTGGAGCCTAACCTATGGCTACACCTTC CAWSLTYGYTF
NA NA TRBJ1-2 TRBV6-5 TGTGCCAGCAGGGCAGGACTGGGCTACACCTTC CASRAGLGYTF
NA TRBD1 TRBJ1-2 TRBV7-9 TGTGCCAGCAGCTTCCGGACAGGGGCCTATGGCTACACCTTC CASSFRTGAYGYTF
NA TRBD1 TRBJ2-3 TRBV5-1 TGCGCCAGCAGCTTGGCAGGGACAGGGGGCATGTTGGGCACAGATACGCAGTATTTT CASSLAGTGGMLGTDTQYF
NA TRBD1 TRBJ2-1 TRBV5-1 TGCGCCAGCAGCTTGGCCGGGACAGGGCTGGGGAATGAGCAGTTCTTC CASSLAGTGLGNEQFF
NA NA TRBJ1-4 TRBV7-9 TGTGCCAGCAGCTTACAGGGGAAAGGAAAACTGTTTTTT CASSLQGKGKLFF
NA NA TRBJ2-7 TRBV18 TGTGCCAGCTCACGAGATGCCTACGAGCAGTACTTC CASSRDAYEQYF